A selection of T cell receptor beta chains follows, all from one sample in a study of cytomegalovirus exposure and HLA in healthy donors. The method was immunoSEQ multiplex PCR; TCRdb's version includes in-frame clones alone and lacks a portion of them. Altogether around 150,000 clones are present, around 76% being singletons, with the ten largest covering about 2.1%. The sequencing sample was made of PBMCs. The origin of the receptors is a female donor in good health and CMV-seronegative. The CDR3 runs from the conserved cysteine through the conserved F or W. The D gene is left open where the match is weak. A row's size may be missing; if present it is once, few, many or a size class.

length	D	V	J	size	CDR3	DNA
14	.	TRBV15	TRBJ1-5	.	CATSRDSGNQPQHF	TGTGCCACCAGCAGAGATTCGGGAAATCAGCCCCAGCATTTT
14	.	TRBV5-4	TRBJ1-2	.	CASSFGTGNYGYTF	TGTGCCAGCAGCTTTGGGACTGGTAACTATGGCTACACCTTC
15	TRBD1	TRBV30	TRBJ1-5	.	CAWSPTGTGGQPQHF	TGTGCCTGGAGTCCCACAGGGACAGGAGGTCAGCCCCAGCATTTT
15	TRBD1	TRBV2	TRBJ1-2	.	CASSEDSNRGYGYTF	TGTGCCAGCAGTGAAGATAGTAACAGGGGTTATGGCTACACCTTC
16	.	TRBV15	TRBJ2-3	few	CATSRDARGRTDTQYF	TGTGCCACCAGCAGAGATGCCAGGGGCCGCACAGATACGCAGTATTTT
18	.	TRBV25-1	TRBJ1-3	.	CASSDGLGAPSSGNTIYF	TGTGCCAGCAGTGATGGGTTGGGCGCACCAAGCTCTGGAAACACCATATATTTT
16	TRBD2	TRBV4-2	TRBJ2-7	.	CASSQDQTSGRGEQYF	TGTGCCAGCAGCCAAGATCAAACTAGCGGGAGAGGCGAGCAGTACTTC
12	.	TRBV7-9	TRBJ2-7	.	CASTTSGVEQYF	TGTGCCAGCACGACCTCAGGGGTCGAGCAGTACTTC
14	.	TRBV6-5	TRBJ1-3	.	CASSQHDTGNTIYF	TGTGCCAGCAGTCAACATGACACTGGAAACACCATATATTTT
13	TRBD1	TRBV2	TRBJ2-7	.	CASTRTGPYEQYF	TGTGCCAGCACCCGGACAGGTCCCTACGAGCAGTACTTC